The text below deals with one TCR beta chain. Its antigen remains unidentified. Other DNA sequences in this sample translate to the same CDR3. This record comes from a study of T cell responses to AZD1222 COVID-19 vaccine. General observations from the study: Nearly half of the spike-specific TCRs reportedly recognize variant regions that carry no mutations.

Measured with immunoSEQ multiplex PCR; TCRdb has only the in-frame clones, and not every one. The sample carries some 150,000 clones, roughly 85% recorded once. Sequencing used peripheral blood, obtained 28 days after the second dose of the MenACWY control vaccine. This sequence was found in an adult who received the MenACWY meningococcal vaccine as a control.

CDR3 region: CASSVGTSGLYEQYF. CDR3 nucleotide sequence: TGTGCCAGCAGCGTCGGGACTAGCGGTCTCTACGAGCAGTACTTC. The V call is TRBV9, the J call TRBJ2-7; 11 bases are shared with TRBD2. CDR1 and CDR2 (germline): SGDLS, YYNGEE. The CDR3 is 15 amino acids. V shed 2 bases, J shed 3 bases, and the junction held 4 bases outside the gene matches.